The sequence of this T cell receptor (beta chain) was determined in a study of T cell repertoires in cytomegalovirus infection. Study information: An indication of both CMV infection and matching HLA type came from public TCR beta signatures.

Germline CDR1 is MGHRA and CDR2 is YSYEKL. The CDR3 contains 15 residues. V was clipped by 4 bases and J by 4 bases; unmatched bases: 4. Concerning this clonotype itself: Its antigen is not identified.

TCRdb recomputed calls from the reads with MiXCR, one row per CDR3 protein. The table records over 100,000 distinct CDR3 sequences, less than 30% of them present only once. This sample comprised CD8+ T cells from cultured PBMCs, obtained from culture after CMV antigen stimulation. The source is a human donor in good health (CMV status not recorded). Some clones in this sample may be carry-over from other donors' samples. The V gene is TRBV4-1, the J gene TRBJ2-7; 13 nucleotides agree with TRBD2. CDR3 sequence (DNA): TGCGCCAGCAGCCCTGGGACTAGCGGGGTATACGAGCAGTACTTC. Protein sequence: CASSPGTSGVYEQYF.